This paragraph covers one TCR beta chain sequence. Its target is unknown. The sample comes from a study of T-cell memory formation after mild COVID-19. The overall study: Largely donor-specific sequence clusters came from a couple of donors. Study findings and constraints: Among CD4+ contracting clones, most were CM and EM, and CD8+ ones EMRA. SARS-CoV-2 specificity was not confirmed for second-wave clones peaking on day 37.

MiXCR was run by TCRdb on the 5' RACE reads, yielding one entry per CDR3 protein. The sample gives 160,000 or so distinct CDR3 sequences, around a third of which show up once; 9.5% to 15% is in the top ten. Germline assignment: CDR1 SGHRS and CDR2 YFSETQ. The ends were cut back, 4 bases at V and 2 bases at J, with 16 bases in the middle. This CDR3 is 16 amino acids long. This rearrangement joins TRBV5-1 to TRBJ2-1; D possibly corresponds to TRBD2 (6 bases). The sequenced sample consisted of PBMCs or a T cell subset sorted from them (not recorded which). This sequence originates from an adult woman who had mild COVID-19 (a few samples of this study predate the infection). Cell type and time point are not known. Here the CDR3 DNA reads TGCGCCAGCAGCACCGGAGGGACCTCCCCCTACAATGAGCAGTTCTTC. Its protein product is CASSTGGTSPYNEQFF.